The 31 T cell receptor beta chains reported below all come from one sample, sequenced in a study of shared clonotypes between healthy human individuals. Assay: immunoSEQ multiplex PCR; the TCRdb copy retains only in-frame clones and omits some. The sample contains about 2.3 million clones, 85% to 95% of which appear only once. Material: naive CD4+ T cells from PBMCs. Subset noted: CD45RA+ positively selected. The receptors stem from a young man in good health. Some clones in this sample may be carry-over from other donors' samples.

The chain joins TRBV7-8 to TRBJ2-7; D might be TRBD1 or TRBD2, each matching 5 bases. V shed 4 bases and J shed 6 bases, with 13 bases lying between them. The CDR3 contains 13 residues. CDR1 and CDR2 (germline): SGHVS, FQNEAQ. In DNA form, the CDR3 reads TGTGCCAGCAGCTCAACCGGGACGGCCGAGCAGTACTTC. It specifies CASSSTGTAEQYF.

The chain recombines TRBV20-1 with TRBJ2-2; unclear D gene. The V end lost 6 bases, the J end lost 7 bases, and 9 bases lay between the germline ends. Germline V gene sequence: CDR1 DFQATT, CDR2 SNEGSKA (reference sequence). The CDR3 runs 11 residues. The DNA of the CDR3 is TGCAGTGCGCTTCCGCGCGGGGAGCTGTTTTTT. Its protein is CSALPRGELFF.

V usage is TRBV10-3 and J usage is TRBJ2-2, with D perhaps TRBD2 (5 bases). CDR3 size: 13 residues. Germline V gene sequence: CDR1 ENHRY, CDR2 SYGVKD. The V end lost 2 bases, the J end lost 6 bases, and 7 bases lay between the germline ends. CDR3 sequence (DNA): TGTGCCATCAGTGAGGCTAGCCCCGGGGAGCTGTTTTTT. Translating gives CAISEASPGELFF.

Regarding this clone: Different DNA sequences within this sample yield the same CDR3. This chain uses TRBV27 with TRBJ1-2, with D hard to call. Trimming took 0 bases from V and 1 from J, leaving 6 bases between them. Germline V lookup: CDR1 MNHEY, CDR2 SMNVEV (reference sequence). The CDR3 length is 14 residues. CDR3 sequence reads: CASSLSGRNYGYTF. CDR3 DNA sequence: TGTGCCAGCAGTTTATCAGGGCGTAACTATGGCTACACCTTC.

The chain recombines TRBV19 with TRBJ1-1; 9 bases are a match to TRBD1. The CDR3 has 14 residues. From germline, CDR1 is LNHDA and CDR2 SQIVND (reference sequence). The V and J ends lost 10 bases and 4 bases, in that order; junction bases with no gene match: 10. The CDR3 region has the DNA TGTGCCACCGTATCACAGGGGGCGAGCACTGAAGCTTTCTTT. Its translation is CATVSQGASTEAFF.

A note on this clone: The same CDR3 also results from other DNA sequences found in this sample. The chain combines TRBV2 with TRBJ1-5, with D uncertain. The CDR3 has 12 amino acids. Germline-derived CDR1 and CDR2 are SNHLY and FYNNEI. Trimming took 4 bases from V and 0 from J, leaving 1 base between them. CDR3 nucleotide sequence: TGTGCCAGCAGTGGTAGCAATCAGCCCCAGCATTTT. As protein: CASSGSNQPQHF.

DNA for the CDR3: TGCGCCAGCAGCCAGAGCACAGGGGTGCTAATGTATGGCTACACCTTC. It translates to CASSQSTGVLMYGYTF. The V call is TRBV5-1, the J call TRBJ1-2, with 7 bases aligning to TRBD1. The CDR3 is 16 amino acids. V was clipped by 4 bases and J by 5 bases; unmatched bases: 14. Germline V gives CDR1 SGHRS, CDR2 YFSETQ.

The CDR3 sequence is CASIEPGHLDYEQFF. The CDR3, as DNA: TGTGCCAGCATCGAGCCGGGACACTTAGACTATGAGCAGTTCTTC. The chain carries TRBV7-9 and TRBJ2-1; a possible D gene is TRBD1 (6 bases). Germline loops: CDR1 SEHNR, CDR2 FQNEAQ (reference sequence). This CDR3 is 15 amino acids long. Trimming took off 7 bases at V and 8 bases at J, with 21 bases between the two ends.

V gene TRBV27 combines with J gene TRBJ1-4; no definite D call. V shed 6 bases and J shed 4 bases, with 21 bases lying between them. CDR3 size: 17 residues. Germline assignment: CDR1 MNHEY and CDR2 SMNVEV (reference sequence). The CDR3 region is CASSQLWAAKNNEKLFF. In DNA form, the CDR3 reads TGTGCCAGCAGCCAGTTATGGGCAGCAAAAAATAATGAAAAACTGTTTTTT. Combining the CDR3 with reference TRBV27 and TRBJ1-4 gives the whole variable domain EAQVTQNPRYLITVTGKKLTVTCSQNMNHEYMSWYRQDPGLGLRQIYYSMNVEVTDKGDVPEGYKVSRKEKRNFPLILESPSPNQTSLYFCASSQLWAAKNNEKLFFGSGTQLSVL.

The chain combines TRBV18 with TRBJ2-2; D call uncertain. Looked up from germline, CDR1 is KGHSH and CDR2 is LQKENI. V dropped 2 bases and J dropped 8 bases, with 18 bases sitting between them. This CDR3 region has 16 residues. CDR3 loop: CASSPLRTRLTGELFF. The DNA of the CDR3 is TGTGCCAGCTCACCATTGCGGACGCGTCTAACGGGGGAGCTGTTTTTT.

CDR3: CASSVGYSRQETQYF. The CDR3 DNA reads as TGTGCCAGCAGCGTAGGTTATTCGCGGCAAGAGACCCAGTACTTC. The chain uses TRBV9 and TRBJ2-5; D unclear. The CDR3 loop spans 15 amino acids. Trimming pared 0 bases from V and 2 bases from J, leaving 11 bases between. The germline V gene encodes CDR1 SGDLS and CDR2 YYNGEE.

About this clone itself: Other DNA variants within this sample encode the same CDR3. V usage is TRBV11-3 and J usage is TRBJ2-7, with 7 bases identical to TRBD1. After removal of 5 bases from V and 3 bases from J, the junction contained 10 bases not matched to a gene. CDR1 SGHNT and CDR2 YENEEA come from the germline V gene. The CDR3 loop spans 15 amino acids. The CDR3: CASSRDGDRDYEQYF. DNA of the CDR3: TGTGCCAGCAGCCGAGATGGGGACAGAGACTACGAGCAGTACTTC.

The V gene is TRBV2, the J gene TRBJ2-3, with a possible D match to TRBD2 (6 bases). Per germline, CDR1 SNHLY and CDR2 FYNNEI. V lost 6 bases to trimming and J lost 4 bases, with 20 bases between them. The CDR3 has 16 amino acids. The CDR3 nucleotides read TGTGCCAGCAGGTCCGGACTATTTTTAGAGGCAGATACGCAGTATTTT. This sequence encodes CASRSGLFLEADTQYF.

The chain combines TRBV27 with TRBJ2-5; D not resolved. CDR1 MNHEY and CDR2 SMNVEV come from the germline V gene (reference sequence). The germline V and J ends were trimmed by 0 bases and 1 base, with 6 bases remaining between them. The CDR3 length is 14 residues. CDR3 bases: TGTGCCAGCAGTTTATCTGGATCCCAAGAGACCCAGTACTTC. This codes for CASSLSGSQETQYF.

The CDR3 here is CASSQDGGRVRKLFF. CDR3 bases: TGCGCCAGCAGCCAAGATGGGGGCAGGGTTCGTAAACTGTTTTTT. This chain links TRBV4-3 with TRBJ1-4; D is perhaps TRBD1 (6 bases). This CDR3 has 15 residues. The V end was cut by 0 bases, the J end by 11 bases, with 16 bases between. Germline assignment: CDR1 LGHNA and CDR2 YSLEER.

This sequence joins TRBV2 and TRBJ1-2, with D tentatively TRBD1 (5 bases). The CDR3 runs 13 residues. Trimming left V 6 bases short and J 4 bases short, with 12 bases between. Germline CDR1 reads SNHLY; CDR2 reads FYNNEI. For the CDR3, the DNA is TGTGCCAGCAGAGCCGACAGACTCTATGGCTACACCTTC. As protein: CASRADRLYGYTF.

The chain joins TRBV28 to TRBJ2-3; 12 bases align to TRBD2. V shed 6 bases and J 2 bases; nucleotides not matched to a gene: 3. CDR1 is MDHEN and CDR2 is SYDVKM in the germline V gene. The CDR3 length is 15 residues. The CDR3 DNA is TGTGCCAGCAGGCTAGCGGGAGGGCCCACAGATACGCAGTATTTT. This sequence encodes CASRLAGGPTDTQYF.

V is TRBV27 and J is TRBJ1-5; the match to TRBD1 covers 7 bases. J gave up 0 bases and V 4 bases, and 3 bases lay outside the gene matches. This CDR3 is built from 15 residues. CDR1 and CDR2 from the germline V gene are MNHEY and SMNVEV (reference sequence). The DNA of the CDR3 is TGTGCCAGCAGTTCCGGGACAGTTAGCAATCAGCCCCAGCATTTT. The encoded protein is CASSSGTVSNQPQHF.

The gene calls are TRBV7-2 and TRBJ2-7; D uncertain. The germline CDR1 and CDR2 sequences are SGHTA and FQGNSA. Trimming took 4 bases from V and 3 from J, leaving 10 bases between them. This CDR3 is 13 amino acids long. Written as DNA, the CDR3 is TGTGCCAGCAGCTCGAGACCAGACTACGAGCAGTACTTC. Translated: CASSSRPDYEQYF.

This chain links TRBV28 with TRBJ2-5; TRBD1 matches at 8 bases. The DNA end is more similar to TRBJ2-7, so the J call may be wrong. Germline CDR1 reads MDHEN; CDR2 reads SYDVKM. CDR3 length equals 16 residues. The CDR3, as DNA: TGTGCCAGCAGCACACGGATTGGACAGGGATACTACGAGCAGTACTTC. It specifies CASSTRIGQGYYEQYF.

The chain carries TRBV4-2 and TRBJ2-7; 7 bases map to TRBD1. The CDR3 covers 16 residues. Germline lookup yields CDR1 LGHNA and CDR2 YNFKEQ. With V trimmed by 1 base and J by 4 bases, 10 bases remained unmatched. This CDR3 reads CASSQVGDRELYEQYF. The CDR3 DNA reads as TGTGCCAGCAGCCAAGTGGGTGACAGGGAACTATACGAGCAGTACTTC.

The chain recombines TRBV10-3 with TRBJ2-7; the match to TRBD2 covers 7 bases. CDR1 and CDR2 (germline): ENHRY, SYGVKD. This CDR3 contains 15 residues. V lost 0 bases, J lost 3 bases, and 5 bases stayed unmatched. The CDR3 nucleotides read TGTGCCATCAGTGAGTCAAGCGGGACCTACTACGAGCAGTACTTC. Amino acid sequence: CAISESSGTYYEQYF.

V and J are TRBV1 and TRBJ1-1; TRBD1 is taken as the D call from the table, unchecked against the DNA. TRBV1 constitutes a pseudogene. The CDR3 is 18 residues long. The CDR3 sequence is CTSSHLKARGSRNTEAFF. The CDR3 DNA reads TGCACCAGCAGTCACCTTAAGGCCAGGGGTTCTCGGAACACTGAAGCTTTCTTT.

V is TRBV28 and J is TRBJ2-7, with TRBD2 identical over 10 bases. The junction had 12 bases not matched to a gene; V was cut back by 4 bases and J by 9 bases. This CDR3 is built from 15 residues. Germline V gene sequence: CDR1 MDHEN, CDR2 SYDVKM. The CDR3, as DNA: TGTGCCAGCAGTTCTAGCGGGGGCGCAGTAGGTGGGCAGTACTTC. This sequence encodes CASSSSGGAVGGQYF.

The genes are TRBV9 and TRBJ2-2; D possibly corresponds to TRBD1 (6 bases). The CDR3 loop spans 15 amino acids. The germline V and J ends were trimmed by 5 bases and 4 bases, with 15 bases remaining between them. The germline gives CDR1 SGDLS, CDR2 YYNGEE. CDR3 DNA sequence: TGTGCCAGCAGACCTGACAGGCAGTCCACCGGGGAGCTGTTTTTT. This encodes CASRPDRQSTGELFF.

J is TRBJ1-2 and V is TRBV5-4, with D tentatively TRBD1 (5 bases). Trimming shortened V by 4 bases and J by 8 bases, and 12 bases separated the two germline ends. The CDR3 consists of 12 residues. In germline, CDR1 is SGHNT, CDR2 YYREEE (reference sequence). The CDR3 protein is CASSLDIVGYTF. The CDR3 region has the DNA TGTGCCAGCAGCCTGGACATCGTAGGCTACACCTTC.

The CDR3 is CASSFASTSEQYF. CDR3 bases: TGTGCCAGCAGTTTTGCCAGTACTAGCGAGCAGTACTTC. V and J are TRBV27 and TRBJ2-7; perhaps TRBD2 as D (5 bases). The CDR3 length is 13 residues. CDR1 is MNHEY, CDR2 SMNVEV, per germline (reference sequence). V lost 3 bases to trimming and J lost 6 bases, with 12 bases between them.

This chain uses TRBV6-1 with TRBJ2-2; possibly TRBD1 or TRBD2 for D (6 bases each). Deletions cut 4 bases from V and 6 bases from J, with 12 bases between. Germline V lookup: CDR1 MNHNS, CDR2 SASEGT. The CDR3 runs to 14 residues. This CDR3 reads CASSGGGGPGELFF. CDR3 coding DNA: TGTGCCAGCAGTGGTGGAGGGGGGCCCGGGGAGCTGTTTTTT.

This clone was counted once. The CDR3: CASSSQWSNQPQHF. The CDR3 DNA reads TGTGCCAGCAGTTCCCAGTGGAGCAATCAGCCCCAGCATTTT. This chain joins TRBV2 and TRBJ1-5; D gene ambiguous. V dropped 5 bases and J dropped 1 base, with 9 bases sitting between them. Germline loops: CDR1 SNHLY, CDR2 FYNNEI. CDR3 length: 14 amino acids.

Note on this clone: Other nucleotide sequences in the sample specify the same CDR3. The J gene is TRBJ1-1, the V gene TRBV6-5; 9 nucleotides line up with TRBD1. With V trimmed by 0 bases and J by 5 bases, 4 bases remained unmatched. The germline V gene encodes CDR1 MNHEY and CDR2 SVGAGI. This CDR3 has 15 amino acids. The DNA for the CDR3 is TGTGCCAGCAGTTACTCGGGACAGGGAGGGACTGAAGCTTTCTTT. Its protein product is CASSYSGQGGTEAFF.

This chain joins TRBV6-6 and TRBJ1-1; TRBD1 might be the D (5 bases). Germline CDR1 reads MNHNY; CDR2 reads SVGAGI (reference sequence). The length of the CDR3 is 13 residues. V was trimmed by 5 bases and J by 4 bases, leaving 11 bases between them. In DNA, the CDR3 is TGTGCCAGCAGTCCTACAGGTGCCACTGAAGCTTTCTTT. This translates into CASSPTGATEAFF.